The next 4 T cell receptor beta chains were all read from a single sample in a study of cytomegalovirus exposure and HLA in healthy donors. In the PCR, 60 Vbeta and 13 Jbeta primers were used. The repertoire was sequenced with immunoSEQ multiplex PCR; TCRdb's copy has only in-frame clones and lacks some. The table lists some 200,000 clones, roughly 82% of them singletons. The sequenced sample consisted of PBMCs. All receptors derive from a woman in her forties or fifties in good health and CMV-seropositive.

CDR3 sequence (DNA): TGCAGCTCCCGGACAGGGTTTTATGAGACCCAGTACTTC. Translation gives CSSRTGFYETQYF. The genes are TRBV29-1 and TRBJ2-5; the match to TRBD1 covers 8 bases. The CDR3 is 13 amino acids. Looked up from germline, CDR1 is SQVTM and CDR2 is ANQGSEA. After removal of 8 bases from V and 5 bases from J, the junction contained 10 bases not matched to a gene.

The chain joins TRBV7-3 to TRBJ2-5; TRBD2 matches 15 bases. Trimming took 5 bases from V and 4 from J; bases not matched to a gene: 5. This CDR3 contains 16 residues. Germline V gene lookup returns CDR1 SGHTA and CDR2 FQGTGA. The CDR3 region is CASSGLAGGLRETQYF. The CDR3 DNA follows: TGTGCCAGCAGCGGACTAGCGGGGGGGCTGAGAGAGACCCAGTACTTC.

V gene TRBV6-5 combines with J gene TRBJ2-5; no definite D call. The end of the DNA is better explained by TRBJ2-7, so the J call may be wrong. The CDR3 runs 14 residues. The germline gives CDR1 MNHEY, CDR2 SVGAGI. As DNA, the CDR3 is TGTGCCAGCAGTTACTCGTATGGTCCCTACGAGCAGTACTTC. This codes for CASSYSYGPYEQYF.

This clone was observed once. The gene calls are TRBV7-9 and TRBJ2-5; 7 bases match TRBD1. The ends lost 5 bases at V and 5 bases at J; junction bases unmatched: 20. CDR3 length: 18 residues. Germline loops: CDR1 SEHNR, CDR2 FQNEAQ (reference sequence). The CDR3 region is CASSQKGARRVALETQYF. The CDR3 DNA reads as TGTGCCAGCAGCCAAAAGGGGGCCCGCAGGGTGGCTCTCGAGACCCAGTACTTC.